Listed below are T cell receptor beta chains from one sample, sequenced in a study of shared clonotypes between healthy human individuals. Generated by immunoSEQ multiplex PCR, the TCRdb table keeps only in-frame clones and is missing some. The sample comprises over 2 million clones, 85% to 95% of which are singletons, and 0.1% to 0.15% rests with the top ten. Material for sequencing was naive CD4+ T cells sorted from blood. These receptors all come from a man aged 18 to 29 in good health. Each CDR3 is given with its conserved first and last residue. The order of the fields is V gene, J gene, D gene, clone size, CDR3 DNA, CDR3 protein. D genes are given only for firm matches. Clone size is shown for a subset of rows, as once, few, many or a class of expanded clone.

TRBV5-1	TRBJ1-3	-	-	TGCGCCAGCAGCTTGGAGGCAGGGGCTGGAAACACCATATATTTT	CASSLEAGAGNTIYF
TRBV19	TRBJ1-5	TRBD1	-	TGTGCCAGTACCCGGACAGGGAACTTTGGGGGATCCCAGCATTTT	CASTRTGNFGGSQHF
TRBV28	TRBJ2-2	TRBD1	-	TGTGCCAGCAGTTCGACAGGGTCAGCGAACACCGGGGAGCTGTTTTTT	CASSSTGSANTGELFF
TRBV2	TRBJ1-5	-	-	TGTGCCAGCAGCTATGCTGAACAGCCCCAGCATTTT	CASSYAEQPQHF
TRBV7-9	TRBJ2-5	-	-	TGTGCCAGCAGCCCGAGGTCTTTGGGGTGGGAGACCCAGTACTTC	CASSPRSLGWETQYF
TRBV2	TRBJ2-1	-	-	TGTGCCAGCAATTCGGCGGGACTCGCCTACAATGAGCAGTTCTTC	CASNSAGLAYNEQFF
TRBV18	TRBJ1-5	TRBD1	-	TGTGCCAGCTCTCCTACAGGGGGAAATCAGCCCCAGCATTTT	CASSPTGGNQPQHF
TRBV10-1	TRBJ2-5	-	-	TGCGCCAGCAGTGATCCCAAGCAGGGGAGGCAAGAGACCCAGTACTTC	CASSDPKQGRQETQYF
TRBV19	TRBJ2-5	-	-	TGTGCCAGTAGTATTGACTTGTTCAGAGAGACCCAGTACTTC	CASSIDLFRETQYF
TRBV25-1	TRBJ1-3	-	-	TGTGCCAGCAGTGATATGGGTAGTGGAAACACCATATATTTT	CASSDMGSGNTIYF
TRBV7-8	TRBJ1-5	-	-	TGTGCCAGCAGCTCTACAGGGTTTAATAGCAATCAGCCCCAGCATTTT	CASSSTGFNSNQPQHF
TRBV2	TRBJ1-1	-	-	TGTGCCAGCAGGGCCGGCAGCATGAACACTGAAGCTTTCTTT	CASRAGSMNTEAFF
TRBV9	TRBJ1-6	TRBD1	-	TGTGCCAGCAGCGCCGGGGACAGATTAGGTTCACCCCTCCACTTT	CASSAGDRLGSPLHF
TRBV19	TRBJ2-7	-	once	TGTGCCAGTAGAGCTTCTGGCCCCGGAGGTTCCGAGCAGTACTTC	CASRASGPGGSEQYF
TRBV2	TRBJ2-5	TRBD1	-	TGTGCCAGCAGCTGGGACAGGGTACAAGAGACCCAGTACTTC	CASSWDRVQETQYF
TRBV7-6	TRBJ1-1	-	-	TGTGCCAGCAGCTTAGAACAGAACACTGAAGCTTTCTTT	CASSLEQNTEAFF
TRBV27	TRBJ1-6	TRBD1	-	TGTGCCAGCAGTTCGACAGGGCTTTTTAATTCACCCCTCCACTTT	CASSSTGLFNSPLHF
TRBV7-2	TRBJ2-7	-	-	TGTGCCAGCAGCTACACTCTCGGCGAGCAGTACTTC	CASSYTLGEQYF
TRBV7-9	TRBJ2-3	TRBD2	-	TGTGCCAGCAGCCCTAAAGCGGGGGCCGCCGTCGGCACAGATACGCAGTATTTT	CASSPKAGAAVGTDTQYF
TRBV14	TRBJ2-7	-	-	TGTGCCAGCAGCCAAGCTGGTAACTACGAGCAGTACTTC	CASSQAGNYEQYF
TRBV5-5	TRBJ1-6	-	once	TGTGCCAGCAGCTCGGGGCCGTATTATAATTCACCCCTCCACTTT	CASSSGPYYNSPLHF
TRBV27	TRBJ2-2	TRBD1	few	TGTGCCAGCAGTTCCGGGACAGCGAACACCGGGGAGCTGTTTTTT	CASSSGTANTGELFF
TRBV28	TRBJ1-2	-	-	TGTGCCAGCAGAGCCACCGACAGAGTACTCTATGGCTACACCTTC	CASRATDRVLYGYTF
TRBV30	TRBJ2-2	-	-	TGTGCCTGGACTCCTGGTAGGGTAGTGGTCGGGGAGCTGTTTTTT	CAWTPGRVVVGELFF
TRBV29-1	TRBJ1-1	TRBD1	-	TGCAGCGTTGCATACAGGGGGCGCGAGGACACTGAAGCTTTCTTT	CSVAYRGREDTEAFF
TRBV2	TRBJ1-1	-	-	TGTGCCAGCAGTGAACAGAGGAACACTGAAGCTTTCTTT	CASSEQRNTEAFF
TRBV10-3	TRBJ2-5	TRBD1	-	TGTGCCATCAGTGTCTCCGGGACAGGGGGTGAGACCCAGTACTTC	CAISVSGTGGETQYF
TRBV21-1	TRBJ1-6	-	-	-	CASSPRWGLGSPLHF
TRBV11-2	TRBJ2-5	-	-	TGTGCCAGCAGCTTTGGACACGTCCAAGAGACCCAGTACTTC	CASSFGHVQETQYF
TRBV6-1	TRBJ2-1	-	-	TGTGCCAGCACTCCCGAGGGGGGTGCCAATGAGCAGTTCTTC	CASTPEGGANEQFF
TRBV7-9	TRBJ1-4	-	-	TGTGCCAGCCGCCTCGGGACCGATAATGAAAAACTGTTTTTT	CASRLGTDNEKLFF
TRBV10-3	TRBJ1-2	TRBD1	-	TGTGCCACTATGACAGGGGGTGGTGGCTACACCTTC	CATMTGGGGYTF
TRBV13	TRBJ2-7	TRBD2	-	TGTGCCAGCACCTCCGGGACTAGCGGGAAAAAAAACTACGAGCAGTACTTC	CASTSGTSGKKNYEQYF
TRBV4-1	TRBJ2-5	-	-	TGCGCCAGCAGCCAAGCGCCCCTTGCAGAGACCCAGTACTTC	CASSQAPLAETQYF
TRBV7-9	TRBJ1-1	TRBD1	-	TGTGCCAGCAGTACGCTTACAGGGGAGACTGAAGCTTTCTTT	CASSTLTGETEAFF
TRBV4-3	TRBJ2-1	TRBD2	once	TGCGCCAGCAGCCGGTTCGGGACTAGCGGAGGGGGAAGCAATGAGCAGTTCTTC	CASSRFGTSGGGSNEQFF
TRBV18	TRBJ1-5	TRBD1	-	TGTGCCAGCTCACCACTTGGGACAGGCAATCAGCCCCAGCATTTT	CASSPLGTGNQPQHF
TRBV5-1	TRBJ2-2	-	once	TGCGCCAGCAGCGAAAATGTGGGAGCCGCGAACACCGGGGAGCTGTTTTTT	CASSENVGAANTGELFF
TRBV7-2	TRBJ2-7	-	-	TGTGCCAGCAGCTTAGGTGCCGGGGATCCCTACGAGCAGTACTTC	CASSLGAGDPYEQYF
TRBV9	TRBJ2-7	TRBD2	-	TGTGCCAGCAGCGTAAGGGCTAGCGGGGGCTCTGCAGGTACCCACGAGCAGTACTTC	CASSVRASGGSAGTHEQYF
TRBV18	TRBJ2-3	-	once	TGTGCCAGCTCACCCAGGGGCACAGATACGCAGTATTTT	CASSPRGTDTQYF
TRBV12-5	TRBJ1-6	-	-	TGTGCTAGTGGCCTCACAGGGTATTCACCCCTCCACTTT	CASGLTGYSPLHF
TRBV29-1	TRBJ2-7	TRBD2	-	TGCAGCGTTGAGAAGGGACTAGGCACCTACGAGCAGTACTTC	CSVEKGLGTYEQYF
TRBV28	TRBJ2-5	TRBD2	-	TGTGCCAGCAGCCACCGGGGGGGGCAAGAGACCCAGTACTTC	CASSHRGGQETQYF
TRBV15	TRBJ2-2	-	-	TGTGCCACCAGCAGAGATGCAGTTGGAGGGTCGAACACCGGGGAGCTGTTTTTT	CATSRDAVGGSNTGELFF
TRBV6-6	TRBJ2-7	TRBD1	-	TGTGCCAGCAGTTACTCAGGGGACAGGGCGTTCGGCGAGCAGTACTTC	CASSYSGDRAFGEQYF
TRBV11-2	TRBJ2-7	-	-	TGTGCCAGCAGCTCTTTTAGGCAGGCGACCTACGAGCAGTACTTC	CASSSFRQATYEQYF
TRBV7-2	TRBJ2-7	-	-	TGTGCCAGCAGCTTAGCAACAGCTTCCTACGAGCAGTACTTC	CASSLATASYEQYF
TRBV6-1	TRBJ1-3	-	once	TGTGCCAGCAGTGTCGGAAACACCATATATTTT	CASSVGNTIYF
TRBV7-8	TRBJ2-5	TRBD2	-	TGTGCCAGCAGCAGCGGGACTAGCCGACAAGAGACCCAGTACTTC	CASSSGTSRQETQYF
TRBV6-7	TRBJ2-3	TRBD2	-	TGTGCCAGCAGCGAGAAGGGACTAGCGGGGGGTGGGCATACGCAGTATTTT	CASSEKGLAGGGHTQYF